This T cell receptor beta chain was retrieved from a study of blood T cell repertoires in COVID-19. Study-wide context: There were acute and convalescent COVID-19 samples, and they came from the United States, Italy and Spain. The analysed material was cDNA or gDNA that came from T cells, B-cell-depleted T cells, or PBMCs.

Those enrolled, adults aged roughly 18 to 89 years, came from under 25 US areas. Germline CDR1 SGDLS, CDR2 YYNGEE. The CDR3 sequence is 14 residues long. Unmatched junction bases numbered 7, after V lost 7 bases and J lost 2 bases. Study processing details: Amplification of reference gene primers provided the estimated nucleated cell counts. Here immunoSEQ multiplex PCR was the method, and the copy in TCRdb shows in-frame clones only, minus some. V and J calls plus clone size are reproduced from that table; the DNA served to infer D and trimming. The sample includes about 270,000 clones, almost 85% seen only once; the top ten take around 9.8%.

The chain employs TRBV9 and TRBJ2-3; 7 bases align to TRBD1. Sequencing was performed on PBMCs or T cells enriched from blood (not recorded which). The TCR comes from a woman between 50 and 59 years old with acute COVID-19. CDR3 protein: CASGATGTTDTQYF. The CDR3 DNA is TGTGCCAGCGGGGCGACAGGGACCACAGATACGCAGTATTTT. Variable domain in full (rest from reference TRBV9 and TRBJ2-3): DSGVTQTPKHLITATGQRVTLRCSPRSGDLSVYWYQQSLDQGLQFLIQYYNGEERAKGNILERFSAQQFPDLHSELNLSSLELGDSALYFCASGATGTTDTQYFGPGTRLTVL.